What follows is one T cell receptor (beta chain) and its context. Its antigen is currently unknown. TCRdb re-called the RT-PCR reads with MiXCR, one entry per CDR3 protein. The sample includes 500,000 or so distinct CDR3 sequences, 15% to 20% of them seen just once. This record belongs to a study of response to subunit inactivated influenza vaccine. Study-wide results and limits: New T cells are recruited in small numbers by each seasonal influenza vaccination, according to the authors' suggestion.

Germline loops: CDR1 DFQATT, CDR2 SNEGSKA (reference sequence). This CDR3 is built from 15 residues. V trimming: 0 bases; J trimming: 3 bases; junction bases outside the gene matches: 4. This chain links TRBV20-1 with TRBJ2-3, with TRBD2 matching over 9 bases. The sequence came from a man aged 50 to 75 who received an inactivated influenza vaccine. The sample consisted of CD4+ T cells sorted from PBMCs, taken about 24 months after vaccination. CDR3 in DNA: TGCAGTGCTAGAGATCAGGGACTAGCAACAGATACGCAGTATTTT. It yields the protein CSARDQGLATDTQYF.